Only a few counts were recorded for the clone carrying this T cell receptor (beta chain). Its antigen is not identified. Sequencing targeted expressed TCRB transcripts, as all isolated RNA had been reverse transcribed. Profiling relied on immunoSEQ multiplex PCR, and the TCRdb table lists in-frame clones only, not all of them. The sample shows fewer than 300,000 clones, 9.5% to 13% of them seen only once. Sorting of CD4+ naive, central memory, regulatory and stem cell-like memory cells was performed via CD45RO/CCR7/CD25/CD127/CD95/CD27. The CDR3 has 12 residues. CDR1 is SGHTA and CDR2 is FQGNSA in the germline V gene. Trimming pared 5 bases from V and 9 bases from J, leaving 13 bases between. The data are from a study of beta chain features in type 1 diabetes. For the study at large: Sorted cells numbering roughly 100,000,000 were examined across all samples. General study findings and limits: In these data, an HLA type influence on TCRB rearrangement remained unresolved. Patients with Type 1 diabetes showed moderately but significantly shorter TCRB CDR3s in all four CD4+ subsets. The naive, central memory and Treg TCRB repertoires looked more alike in patients than they did in healthy donors.

Sequenced: naive CD4+ T cells from blood. The origin of this receptor is a man aged 25-45 years with type 1 diabetes. This chain links TRBV7-2 with TRBJ2-5; D might be TRBD2 (5 bases). CDR3 nucleotide sequence: TGTGCCAGCAGCCCTCGGCGGCGGGCCCAGTACTTC. It specifies CASSPRRRAQYF.